The present entry profiles one T cell receptor beta chain with its context. These data originate in a study of blood T cell repertoires in COVID-19. The table came from immunoSEQ multiplex PCR; TCRdb's copy has only in-frame clones and leaves some out. The repertoire has fewer than 100,000 clones, roughly 77% of them found once; the top ten carry 24%. The V and J ends lost 0 bases and 2 bases respectively, with 5 bases between them. From germline, CDR1 is ENHRY and CDR2 SYGVKD. This CDR3 comprises 14 residues. The source is a human donor in a cohort sampled during active COVID-19. Sequencing input: peripheral blood. V usage is TRBV10-3 and J usage is TRBJ1-5; D perhaps matches TRBD1 (5 bases). The CDR3 nucleotides read TGTGCCATCAGTGAGTCACAGGGCAATCAGCCCCAGCATTTT. It specifies CAISESQGNQPQHF.